One and the same sample provided the 4 T cell receptor beta chains below, sequenced in a study of T cells in Graves' hyperthyroidism and ophthalmopathy. It was RNA transcripts that yielded the amplified TCR beta CDR3 regions. With the HTBI primer set, the TCR CDR3 went through a first round of RT-PCR. TCRdb re-called the multiplex PCR reads with MiXCR, one entry per CDR3 protein. The table includes under 200,000 distinct CDR3 sequences, about 9.4% detected once. The source material was blood. The receptors here all came from a woman aged 18-35 years with Graves' hyperthyroidism that later progressed to Graves' ophthalmopathy.

This clonotype was detected ten times or more. This rearrangement joins TRBV12-3 or TRBV12-4 to TRBJ2-7; TRBD2 matches 8 bases. With V trimmed by 2 bases and J by 6 bases, 15 bases remained unmatched. The CDR3 runs 17 residues. CDR3 sequence (DNA): TGTGCCAGCAGTTTATTGTCGGGGGGGATAAGAGCGGCCGAGCAGTACTTC. It specifies CASSLLSGGIRAAEQYF.

This clonotype was recorded many times. The V and J genes are TRBV27 and TRBJ2-3; 7 bases line up with TRBD2. Losses at the gene ends were 5 bases for V and 0 bases for J; bases not matched to a gene: 11. The CDR3 sequence is 17 residues long. Germline V gene sequence: CDR1 MNHEY, CDR2 SMNVEV (reference sequence). The CDR3 region has the DNA TGTGCCAGCAGTCACCGGGGGGTGCAAGGGAGCACAGATACGCAGTATTTT. As protein: CASSHRGVQGSTDTQYF.

This clonotype has at least ten counts. The rearrangement uses TRBV27 and TRBJ2-2; maybe TRBD1 (6 bases). Germline V lookup: CDR1 MNHEY, CDR2 SMNVEV (reference sequence). V lost 6 bases to trimming and J lost 6 bases, with 17 bases between them. The CDR3 loop spans 15 amino acids. CDR3 sequence (DNA): TGTGCCAGCAGAACCGGGACAACAGTTTCCGGGGAGCTGTTTTTT. It encodes CASRTGTTVSGELFF.

This clonotype was seen a few times. V usage is TRBV25-1 and J usage is TRBJ2-5; the match to TRBD1 covers 10 bases. This CDR3 contains 15 residues. Looked up from germline, CDR1 is MGHDK and CDR2 is SYGVNS. V shed 5 bases, J shed 5 bases, and the junction held 8 bases outside the gene matches. The CDR3 coding sequence is TGTGCCAGCAGTCCCAGACAGGGGGCGTTTGAGACCCAGTACTTC. This translates into CASSPRQGAFETQYF.